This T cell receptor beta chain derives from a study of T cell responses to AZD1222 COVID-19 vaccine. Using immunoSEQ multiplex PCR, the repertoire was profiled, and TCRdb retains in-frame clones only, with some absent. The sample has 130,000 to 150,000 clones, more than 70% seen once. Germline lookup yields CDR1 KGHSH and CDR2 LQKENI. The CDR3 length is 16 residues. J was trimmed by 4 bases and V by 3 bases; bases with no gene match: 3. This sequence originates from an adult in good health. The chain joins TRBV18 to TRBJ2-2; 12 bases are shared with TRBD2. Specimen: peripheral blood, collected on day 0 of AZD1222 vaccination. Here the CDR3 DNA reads TGTGCCAGCTCACCGGCACTAGCGGGAGGCACCGGGGAGCTGTTTTTT. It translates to CASSPALAGGTGELFF. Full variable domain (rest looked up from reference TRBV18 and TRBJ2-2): NAGVMQNPRHLVRRRGQEARLRCSPMKGHSHVYWYRQLPEEGLKFMVYLQKENIIDESGMPKERFSAEFPKEGPSILRIQQVVRGDSAAYFCASSPALAGGTGELFFGEGSRLTVL.